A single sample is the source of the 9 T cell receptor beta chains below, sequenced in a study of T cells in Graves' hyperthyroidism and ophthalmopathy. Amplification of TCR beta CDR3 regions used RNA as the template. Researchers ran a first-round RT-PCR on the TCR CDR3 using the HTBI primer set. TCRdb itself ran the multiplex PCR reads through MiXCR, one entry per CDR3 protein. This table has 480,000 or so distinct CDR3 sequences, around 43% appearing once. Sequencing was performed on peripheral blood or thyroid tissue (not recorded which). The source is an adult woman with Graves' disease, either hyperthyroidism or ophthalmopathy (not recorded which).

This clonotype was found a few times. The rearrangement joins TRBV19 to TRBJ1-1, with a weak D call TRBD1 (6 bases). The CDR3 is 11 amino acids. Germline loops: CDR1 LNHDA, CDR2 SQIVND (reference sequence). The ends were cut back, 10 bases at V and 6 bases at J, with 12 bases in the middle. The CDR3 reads CATSQGPEAFF. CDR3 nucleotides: TGTGCCACCTCACAGGGCCCTGAAGCTTTCTTT.

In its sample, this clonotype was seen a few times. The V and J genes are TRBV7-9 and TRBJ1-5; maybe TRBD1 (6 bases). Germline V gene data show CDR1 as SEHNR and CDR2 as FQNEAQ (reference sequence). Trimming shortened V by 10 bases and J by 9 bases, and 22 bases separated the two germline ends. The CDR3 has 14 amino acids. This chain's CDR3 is CATPSKGDAGPQHF. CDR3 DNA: TGTGCCACTCCCTCGAAGGGGGACGCTGGGCCCCAGCATTTT.

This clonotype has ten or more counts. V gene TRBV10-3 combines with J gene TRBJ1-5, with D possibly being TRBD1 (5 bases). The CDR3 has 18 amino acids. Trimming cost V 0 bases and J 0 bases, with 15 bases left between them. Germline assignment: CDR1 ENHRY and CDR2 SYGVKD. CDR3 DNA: TGTGCCATCAGTGAGTCCTACAGGCCAGAATATAGCAATCAGCCCCAGCATTTT. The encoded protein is CAISESYRPEYSNQPQHF.

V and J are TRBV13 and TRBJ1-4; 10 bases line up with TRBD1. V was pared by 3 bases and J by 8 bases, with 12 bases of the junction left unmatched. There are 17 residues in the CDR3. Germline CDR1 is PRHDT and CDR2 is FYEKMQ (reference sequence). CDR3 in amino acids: CASSFSTGGEQLEKLFF. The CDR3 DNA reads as TGTGCCAGCAGCTTCTCGACAGGGGGCGAGCAGTTGGAAAAACTGTTTTTT. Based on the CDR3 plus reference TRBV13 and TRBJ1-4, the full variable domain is AAGVIQSPRHLIKEKRETATLKCYPIPRHDTVYWYQQGPGQDPQFLISFYEKMQSDKGSIPDRFSAQQFSDYHSELNMSSLELGDSALYFCASSFSTGGEQLEKLFFGSGTQLSVL.

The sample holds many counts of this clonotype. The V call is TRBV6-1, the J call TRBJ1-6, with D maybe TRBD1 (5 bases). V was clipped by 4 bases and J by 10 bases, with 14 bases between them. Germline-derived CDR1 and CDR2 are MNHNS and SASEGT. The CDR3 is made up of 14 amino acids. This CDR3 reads CASSAYGGRSPLHF. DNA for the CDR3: TGTGCCAGCAGTGCGTACGGGGGTCGGTCACCCCTCCACTTT.

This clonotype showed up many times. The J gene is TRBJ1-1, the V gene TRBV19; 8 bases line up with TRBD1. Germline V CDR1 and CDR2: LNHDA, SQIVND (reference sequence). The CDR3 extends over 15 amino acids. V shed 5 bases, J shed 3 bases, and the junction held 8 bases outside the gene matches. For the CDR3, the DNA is TGTGCCAGTAGTGCAAACAGGGGGGGACACACTGAAGCTTTCTTT. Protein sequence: CASSANRGGHTEAFF.

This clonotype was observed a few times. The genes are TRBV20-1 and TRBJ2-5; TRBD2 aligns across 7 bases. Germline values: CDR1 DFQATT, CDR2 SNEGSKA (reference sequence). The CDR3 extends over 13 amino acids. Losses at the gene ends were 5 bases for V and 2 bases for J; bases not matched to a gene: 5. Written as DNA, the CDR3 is TGCAGTGCTGCTCTGGGGGGGCAAGAGACCCAGTACTTC. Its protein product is CSAALGGQETQYF.

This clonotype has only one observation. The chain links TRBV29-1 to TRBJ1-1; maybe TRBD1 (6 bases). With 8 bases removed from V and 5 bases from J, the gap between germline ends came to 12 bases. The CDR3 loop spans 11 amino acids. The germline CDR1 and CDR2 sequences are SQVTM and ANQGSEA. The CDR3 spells CSCRQGTEAFF. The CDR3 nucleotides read TGCAGCTGTCGGCAGGGGACTGAAGCTTTCTTT.

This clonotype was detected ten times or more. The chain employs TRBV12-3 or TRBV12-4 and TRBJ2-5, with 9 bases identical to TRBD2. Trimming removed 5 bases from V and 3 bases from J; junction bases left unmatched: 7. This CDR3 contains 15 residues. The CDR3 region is CASSKGRLAEETQYF. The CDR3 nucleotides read TGTGCCAGCAGTAAAGGTAGACTAGCGGAAGAGACCCAGTACTTC.